The entry that follows covers one T cell receptor (beta chain) sequence. CDR1 MDHEN and CDR2 SYDVKM come from the germline V gene. The CDR3 spans 18 residues. Trimming removed 6 bases at V and 0 bases at J, with 18 bases between. Generated by immunoSEQ multiplex PCR, the TCRdb table keeps only in-frame clones and is missing some. The sample records 16,000 or so clones, roughly nine tenths being singletons. Time point given: pre-treatment baseline. These data come from a study of blood T cell dynamics during melanoma immunotherapy. This chain links TRBV28 with TRBJ2-6, with no clear D. The receptor was derived from a human donor with melanoma. The sequencing used blood, collected from a patient treated with checkpoint blockade. Here the CDR3 DNA reads TGTGCCAGCAGCACTCTTCGGACCGGTCACTCTGGGGCCAACGTCCTGACTTTC. It codes for CASSTLRTGHSGANVLTF. The variable domain in full, completed from reference TRBV28 and TRBJ2-6, reads DVKVTQSSRYLVKRTGEKVFLECVQDMDHENMFWYRQDPGLGLRLIYFSYDVKMKEKGDIPEGYSVSREKKERFSLILESASTNQTSMYLCASSTLRTGHSGANVLTFGAGSRLTVL.